The 27 T cell receptor beta chains below were found in one sample sequenced in a study of blood T cell repertoires in COVID-19. The assay was immunoSEQ multiplex PCR, and TCRdb's table has in-frame clones only and misses some. Found here are under 250,000 clones, roughly 86% of them singletons; the top ten hold approximately 2.4%. Material: PBMCs or T cells enriched from blood (not recorded which). These receptors were obtained from a woman in her 30s with acute COVID-19.

V is TRBV27 and J is TRBJ1-5; 10 nucleotides align to TRBD1. Germline loops: CDR1 MNHEY, CDR2 SMNVEV (reference sequence). The CDR3 spans 20 residues. Unmatched junction bases numbered 16, after V lost 4 bases and J lost 1 base. The CDR3 region is CASSSRKGQGRDESNQPQHF. CDR3 bases: TGTGCCAGCAGTTCCCGGAAGGGACAGGGGCGCGACGAGAGCAATCAGCCCCAGCATTTT.

The V and J genes are TRBV7-8 and TRBJ1-1; D gene unclear. CDR1 is SGHVS, CDR2 FQNEAQ, per germline. V dropped 2 bases and J dropped 1 base, with 14 bases sitting between them. The CDR3 consists of 16 residues. The CDR3 sequence: CASSLRGKGENTEAFF. The CDR3 DNA reads TGTGCCAGCAGCTTAAGAGGGAAGGGAGAGAACACTGAAGCTTTCTTT.

J is TRBJ1-2 and V is TRBV7-6; the match to TRBD1 covers 7 bases. CDR1 and CDR2 from the germline V gene are SGHVS and FNYEAQ. This CDR3 contains 14 residues. The ends lost 5 bases at V and 6 bases at J; junction bases unmatched: 9. This CDR3 reads CASSRRQGRDGYTF. The CDR3 DNA reads TGTGCCAGCAGCCGACGACAGGGAAGGGATGGCTACACCTTC.

The V and J genes are TRBV2 and TRBJ1-4; D is undetermined. This CDR3 has 14 amino acids. V was shortened by 5 bases and J by 0 bases, with 7 bases between the two germline ends. Germline CDR1 and CDR2: SNHLY and FYNNEI. The CDR3 DNA is TGTGCCAGCAGTTCGGTTGCAACTAATGAAAAACTGTTTTTT. Amino acid sequence: CASSSVATNEKLFF.

The V and J genes are TRBV7-9 and TRBJ1-2; 10 bases agree with TRBD1. Germline lookup yields CDR1 SEHNR and CDR2 FQNEAQ (reference sequence). The CDR3 has 14 amino acids. J was trimmed by 8 bases and V by 4 bases; bases with no gene match: 7. The CDR3 protein is CASSWTGGSDGYTF. The CDR3 coding sequence is TGTGCCAGCAGCTGGACAGGGGGGAGCGACGGCTACACCTTC.

This clone was recorded a few times. This rearrangement joins TRBV10-3 to TRBJ1-2, with a weak D call TRBD1 (6 bases). This CDR3 comprises 14 residues. The V end was cut by 6 bases, the J end by 1 base, with 12 bases between. CDR1 and CDR2 (germline): ENHRY, SYGVKD. The CDR3 sequence: CAISGWGLNYGYTF. For the CDR3, the DNA is TGTGCCATCAGCGGTTGGGGGCTTAACTATGGCTACACCTTC.

The J gene is TRBJ2-3, the V gene TRBV4-1, with 14 bases that match TRBD2. J lost 6 bases, V lost 5 bases, and 7 bases had no gene match. The CDR3 is 16 amino acids. Germline V CDR1 and CDR2: MGHRA, YSYEKL. The CDR3 here is CASSTGLAGDVDTQYF. In DNA, the CDR3 is TGCGCCAGCAGCACGGGACTAGCGGGGGACGTTGATACGCAGTATTTT.

The chain links TRBV3-1 (or the pseudogene TRBV3-2) to TRBJ2-2; 14 bases are a match to TRBD2. Germline V lookup: CDR1 LGHDT, CDR2 YNNKEL (reference sequence). The CDR3 runs to 17 residues. The V and J ends lost 4 bases and 3 bases, in that order; junction bases with no gene match: 4. CDR3 region: CASSLGLAGGHTGELFF. The DNA for the CDR3 is TGTGCCAGCAGCCTAGGACTAGCGGGGGGACACACCGGGGAGCTGTTTTTT.

The V call is TRBV5-1, the J call TRBJ2-7; 8 nucleotides line up with TRBD2. The V and J ends lost 2 bases and 7 bases, in that order; junction bases with no gene match: 5. The CDR3 extends over 13 amino acids. From germline, CDR1 is SGHRS and CDR2 YFSETQ. CDR3 in amino acids: CASSFGGGEEQYF. The CDR3 bases are TGCGCCAGCAGCTTCGGGGGGGGCGAGGAGCAGTACTTC.

V usage is TRBV6-5 and J usage is TRBJ2-7, with a tentative D call TRBD1 (6 bases). Germline V gives CDR1 MNHEY, CDR2 SVGAGI. The V gene lost 6 bases and the J gene lost 0 bases, with 9 bases spanning the gap. The CDR3 runs 13 residues. CDR3 in amino acids: CASRSGVSYEQYF. The CDR3 DNA reads as TGTGCCAGCAGGTCAGGGGTCTCCTACGAGCAGTACTTC.

The DNA for the CDR3 is TGTGCCAGCAGCCAAGAAGGACACCGAACTGAAGCTTTCTTT. The encoded protein is CASSQEGHRTEAFF. The chain is built from TRBV3-1 (or the pseudogene TRBV3-2) and TRBJ1-1, with D maybe TRBD1 (5 bases). In germline, CDR1 is LGHDT, CDR2 YNNKEL (reference sequence). The CDR3 loop spans 14 amino acids. V lost 0 bases, J lost 5 bases, and 10 bases lay in between.

This chain links TRBV28 with TRBJ1-2; TRBD1 agrees at 8 bases. CDR1 and CDR2 (germline): MDHEN, SYDVKM. Trimming at V came to 7 bases and at J to 4 bases, leaving 14 bases not matched to a gene. The CDR3 spans 16 residues. The DNA for the CDR3 is TGTGCCAGCACCTCACCCGGGACAGGACCTAGCTATGGCTACACCTTC. As protein: CASTSPGTGPSYGYTF.

The chain joins TRBV19 to TRBJ1-2; the match to TRBD1 covers 9 bases. Germline trimming cut 8 bases from V and 2 bases from J; bases unmatched to any gene: 6. The CDR3 spans 14 residues. Germline loops: CDR1 LNHDA, CDR2 SQIVND (reference sequence). Here the CDR3 DNA reads TGTGCCAGTTCGGGGGACAGGGTAAACTATGGCTACACCTTC. Translation: CASSGDRVNYGYTF.

This chain links TRBV4-1 with TRBJ2-5; D might be TRBD1 (5 bases). The V gene's germline CDR1 is MGHRA and CDR2 YSYEKL. The CDR3 consists of 15 residues. V lost 0 bases, J lost 1 base, and 9 bases lay in between. Here the CDR3 reads CASSQDRTPQETQYF. The CDR3 DNA reads as TGCGCCAGCAGCCAAGATAGGACACCCCAAGAGACCCAGTACTTC.

The chain uses TRBV12-5 and TRBJ2-1; D might be TRBD1 (5 bases). CDR1 and CDR2 from the germline V gene are LGHNT and FRNRAP. The V end lost 6 bases, the J end lost 3 bases, and 18 bases lay between the germline ends. The CDR3 runs to 16 residues. CDR3 region: CASGIAGFQHYNEQFF. The CDR3 DNA sequence: TGTGCTAGTGGGATTGCAGGGTTTCAGCACTACAATGAGCAGTTCTTC.

The chain couples TRBV2 to TRBJ1-1; D is possibly TRBD1 (5 bases). V lost 3 bases to trimming and J lost 3 bases, with 8 bases between them. Germline-derived CDR1 and CDR2 are SNHLY and FYNNEI. This CDR3 is 13 amino acids long. The CDR3 sequence: CASSDDRHTEAFF. DNA of the CDR3: TGTGCCAGCAGTGACGACAGACACACTGAAGCTTTCTTT.

The chain carries TRBV27 and TRBJ2-7; the D gene is possibly TRBD1 (5 bases). The germline V gene has CDR1 MNHEY and CDR2 SMNVEV (reference sequence). The CDR3 has 13 amino acids. Trimming stripped 2 bases from V and 2 bases from J, with 7 bases between. The CDR3 DNA reads as TGTGCCAGCAGTTTAAAGACAGCCTACGAGCAGTACTTC. It translates to CASSLKTAYEQYF.

This sequence joins TRBV6-5 and TRBJ2-5; D possibly corresponds to TRBD1 (7 bases). CDR3 length: 15 residues. V was shortened by 7 bases and J by 4 bases, with 19 bases between the two germline ends. The germline V gene encodes CDR1 MNHEY and CDR2 SVGAGI. This CDR3 is CASNAVGGTVETQYF. The CDR3 nucleotides read TGTGCCAGCAATGCGGTTGGGGGGACAGTAGAGACCCAGTACTTC.

The chain combines TRBV9 with TRBJ1-4, with D tentatively TRBD1 (6 bases). This CDR3 contains 13 residues. CDR1 and CDR2 (germline): SGDLS, YYNGEE. The ends were cut back, 4 bases at V and 10 bases at J, with 14 bases in the middle. CDR3 sequence (DNA): TGTGCCAGCAGCATGACAGGTGCAGGAAAACTGTTTTTT. This translates into CASSMTGAGKLFF.

The chain recombines TRBV29-1 with TRBJ2-5, with 11 bases aligning to TRBD1. Germline V CDR1 and CDR2: SQVTM, ANQGSEA. The J segment lost 4 bases and the V segment lost 4 bases, leaving 2 bases of the junction unmatched. This CDR3 has 13 amino acids. The DNA of the CDR3 is TGCAGCGTTGCGGGGACAGGGGGAGAGACCCAGTACTTC. It translates to CSVAGTGGETQYF.

V gene TRBV27 combines with J gene TRBJ2-7; TRBD1 agrees at 7 bases. CDR1 and CDR2 (germline): MNHEY, SMNVEV (reference sequence). V gave up 5 bases and J gave up 9 bases; unmatched junction bases: 4. The CDR3 consists of 11 residues. The CDR3 protein is CASSPGTVQYF. CDR3 nucleotide sequence: TGTGCCAGCAGTCCTGGGACAGTGCAGTACTTC.

The chain is built from TRBV7-9 and TRBJ1-2; TRBD1 matches 9 bases. The CDR3 spans 17 residues. V lost 1 base to trimming and J lost 2 bases; unmatched junction nucleotides: 8. The V gene's germline CDR1 is SEHNR and CDR2 FQNEAQ (reference sequence). CDR3 sequence (DNA): TGTGCCAGCAGCTTAGGGGCCAGGACAGGGGCAAACTATGGCTACACCTTC. Residues: CASSLGARTGANYGYTF.

The sample holds one count of this clone. The chain combines TRBV15 with TRBJ1-2, with 7 positions matching TRBD1. Germline values: CDR1 LNHNV, CDR2 YYDKDF (reference sequence). Trimming at V came to 1 base and at J to 9 bases, leaving 17 bases not matched to a gene. CDR3 length equals 17 residues. CDR3 sequence reads: CATSRGRIGQAGGSYTF. The CDR3 DNA reads as TGTGCCACCAGCAGAGGGCGGATCGGACAGGCGGGGGGTAGCTACACCTTC.

The table lists this clone with many counts. The genes are TRBV29-1 and TRBJ2-1; D possibly corresponds to TRBD1 (6 bases). V was pared by 6 bases and J by 7 bases, with 19 bases between. The CDR3 length is 14 residues. The V gene's germline CDR1 is SQVTM and CDR2 ANQGSEA. In nucleotides, the CDR3 is TGCAGCGTCGGACTCGGACAGAATCTTAATGAGCAGTTCTTC. As protein: CSVGLGQNLNEQFF.

The chain links TRBV5-6 to TRBJ1-2, with unresolved D. V shed 5 bases and J shed 1 base, with 9 bases lying between them. The CDR3 spans 13 residues. Looked up from germline, CDR1 is SGHDT and CDR2 is YYEEEE. The CDR3 DNA reads as TGTGCCAGCAGGCTACGAGTTAACTATGGCTACACCTTC. Translating it yields CASRLRVNYGYTF.

The chain carries TRBV12-3 or TRBV12-4 and TRBJ2-7; D not resolved. Trimming took off 6 bases at V and 5 bases at J, with 11 bases between the two ends. This CDR3 is built from 12 residues. CDR3 nucleotides: TGTGCCAGCAGCCACAAAATCGACGAGCAGTACTTC. Its translation is CASSHKIDEQYF.

V gene TRBV4-1 combines with J gene TRBJ2-1, with TRBD2 identical over 10 bases. J lost 7 bases, V lost 7 bases, and 16 bases had no gene match. The CDR3 spans 17 residues. Germline V gives CDR1 MGHRA, CDR2 YSYEKL. In DNA form, the CDR3 reads TGCGCCAGCAAACCCTCCTCCCCTAGCGGGGGAGGGAATGAGCAGTTCTTC. Residues: CASKPSSPSGGGNEQFF.